This TCR beta chain was documented in a study of blood T cell repertoires in COVID-19. Study-level information: Sites in the United States, Italy and Spain provided acute and convalescent COVID-19 samples. PBMCs, B-cell-depleted T cells, or T cells were the source of the cDNA or gDNA that made up the material.

Source study methods: It was from reference gene primer amplification that nucleated cell counts were estimated. TCRdb's table, derived via immunoSEQ multiplex PCR, lists solely in-frame clones and lacks some. V, J and clone size are taken as reported in that table, and D and trimming were inferred from the DNA itself. Of 340,000 or so clones listed, over 70% are singletons. Sample: peripheral blood. This sequence was found in a man aged 30 to 45 with active or convalescent COVID-19.

In DNA form, the CDR3 reads TGTGCCAGCAGTCCTAGCGAAGAGACCCAGTACTTC. Protein sequence: CASSPSEETQYF. The chain has TRBV28 and TRBJ2-5; D is perhaps TRBD2 (6 bases). This CDR3 comprises 12 residues. Looked up from germline, CDR1 is MDHEN and CDR2 is SYDVKM. The V gene lost 5 bases and the J gene lost 3 bases, with 7 bases spanning the gap. The complete variable domain, with remaining parts taken from reference TRBV28 and TRBJ2-5, reads DVKVTQSSRYLVKRTGEKVFLECVQDMDHENMFWYRQDPGLGLRLIYFSYDVKMKEKGDIPEGYSVSREKKERFSLILESASTNQTSMYLCASSPSEETQYFGPGTRLLVL.